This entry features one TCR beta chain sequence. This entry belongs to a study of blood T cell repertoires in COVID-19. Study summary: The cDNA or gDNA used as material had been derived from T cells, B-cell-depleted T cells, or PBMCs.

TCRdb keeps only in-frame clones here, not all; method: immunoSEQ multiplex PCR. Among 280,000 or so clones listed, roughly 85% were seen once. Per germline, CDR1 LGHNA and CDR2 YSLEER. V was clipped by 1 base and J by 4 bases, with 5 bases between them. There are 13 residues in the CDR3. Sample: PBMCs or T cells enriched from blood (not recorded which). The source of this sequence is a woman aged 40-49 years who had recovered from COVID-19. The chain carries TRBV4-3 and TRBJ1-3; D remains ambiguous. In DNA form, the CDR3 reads TGCGCCAGCAGCCAAGGACAAGGAAACACCATATATTTT. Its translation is CASSQGQGNTIYF.